This passage covers 23 T cell receptor beta chains from one sample sequenced in a study of cytomegalovirus exposure and HLA in healthy donors. Use of 60 Vbeta and 13 Jbeta primers characterized the PCR. Repertoires were generated with immunoSEQ multiplex PCR, while TCRdb's copy carries only in-frame clones and drops some. The top ten clones hold about 9.9% of a sample with about 160,000 clones, approximately 80% of them seen once. Source material: PBMCs. All receptors come from a man younger than 30 in good health and CMV-seropositive.

The V gene is TRBV7-2, the J gene TRBJ1-1, with 7 bases aligning to TRBD1. The CDR3 has 13 amino acids. Germline V CDR1 and CDR2: SGHTA, FQGNSA. J lost 4 bases, V lost 5 bases, and 4 bases had no gene match. The CDR3 loop is CASSRQGGTEAFF. CDR3 nucleotide sequence: TGTGCCAGCAGCCGACAGGGTGGCACTGAAGCTTTCTTT.

The chain carries TRBV7-9 and TRBJ1-3; perhaps TRBD1 as D (5 bases). The CDR3 covers 14 residues. Germline CDR1 is SEHNR and CDR2 is FQNEAQ (reference sequence). V was trimmed by 4 bases and J by 1 base, leaving 8 bases between them. CDR3: CASSSPGSGNTIYF. CDR3 coding DNA: TGTGCCAGCAGCTCCCCAGGGTCTGGAAACACCATATATTTT.

On this clone: The germline gene is not matched at one end of the junction; a read error may be the cause. V usage is TRBV7-9 and J usage is TRBJ1-3; TRBD1 aligns across 9 bases. In germline, CDR1 is SEHNR, CDR2 FQNEAQ (reference sequence). The CDR3 contains 16 residues. The CDR3 protein is CSSSSQDRGSGNTIYF. The CDR3, as DNA: TGTTCCAGCAGCTCCCAAGACAGGGGGTCAGGAAACACCATATATTTT.

The rearrangement uses TRBV29-1 and TRBJ2-1; TRBD2 matches at 9 bases. Germline loops: CDR1 SQVTM, CDR2 ANQGSEA. The CDR3 length is 13 residues. V trimming: 5 bases; J trimming: 9 bases; junction bases outside the gene matches: 8. This chain's CDR3 is CSVFSGSWSEQFF. The CDR3 region has the DNA TGCAGCGTTTTTAGCGGGAGTTGGAGTGAGCAGTTCTTC.

The chain has TRBV20-1 and TRBJ2-1, with 9 bases lining up with TRBD2. Trimming cost V 2 bases and J 10 bases; bases outside gene matches: 0. This CDR3 is built from 11 residues. CDR1 and CDR2 (germline): DFQATT, SNEGSKA (reference sequence). The CDR3 loop is CSARLAGEQFF. The CDR3 region has the DNA TGCAGTGCTAGACTAGCGGGGGAGCAGTTCTTC.

In this sample, this clone turned up a few times. This chain joins TRBV5-1 and TRBJ1-1, with D perhaps matching TRBD1 (5 bases). V shed 5 bases and J shed 5 bases, with 16 bases lying between them. CDR3 length: 14 residues. CDR1 SGHRS and CDR2 YFSETQ come from the germline V gene. The CDR3 DNA reads as TGCGCCAGCAGTCGGGGGGGTAGTGAAACTGAAGCTTTCTTT. It is translated as CASSRGGSETEAFF. Combining the CDR3 with reference TRBV5-1 and TRBJ1-1 gives the whole variable domain KAGVTQTPRYLIKTRGQQVTLSCSPISGHRSVSWYQQTPGQGLQFLFEYFSETQRNKGNFPGRFSGRQFSNSRSEMNVSTLELGDSALYLCASSRGGSETEAFFGQGTRLTVV.

The chain uses TRBV5-4 and TRBJ1-5; TRBD1 matches 7 bases. The ends lost 0 bases at V and 3 bases at J; junction bases unmatched: 3. CDR1 and CDR2 (germline): SGHNT, YYREEE (reference sequence). This CDR3 spans 15 amino acids. CDR3 protein: CASSLGDRPNQPQHF. CDR3 nucleotide sequence: TGTGCCAGCAGCTTGGGGGACAGACCCAATCAGCCCCAGCATTTT. The full variable domain, with the rest looked up from reference TRBV5-4 and TRBJ1-5, is ETGVTQSPTHLIKTRGQQVTLRCSSQSGHNTVSWYQQALGQGPQFIFQYYREEENGRGNFPPRFSGLQFPNYSSELNVNALELDDSALYLCASSLGDRPNQPQHFGDGTRLSIL.

The chain couples TRBV27 to TRBJ1-4; the D gene is possibly TRBD1 (5 bases). The V gene's germline CDR1 is MNHEY and CDR2 SMNVEV (reference sequence). The CDR3 loop spans 16 amino acids. The V end lost 1 base, the J end lost 8 bases, and 17 bases lay between the germline ends. The DNA for the CDR3 is TGTGCCAGCAGTTTATTCAGGGTCGGGGGTAGGGAAAAACTGTTTTTT. Encoded protein: CASSLFRVGGREKLFF. Full variable domain (outside the CDR3, taken from reference TRBV27 and TRBJ1-4): EAQVTQNPRYLITVTGKKLTVTCSQNMNHEYMSWYRQDPGLGLRQIYYSMNVEVTDKGDVPEGYKVSRKEKRNFPLILESPSPNQTSLYFCASSLFRVGGREKLFFGSGTQLSVL.

This clone was observed a few times. The CDR3, as DNA: TGCAGCGTTATTGGCGGGACAGCCTCCTACGAGCAGTACTTC. Its protein is CSVIGGTASYEQYF. The chain combines TRBV29-1 with TRBJ2-7; tentative D call: TRBD1 (7 bases). CDR1 is SQVTM, CDR2 ANQGSEA, per germline. V gave up 5 bases and J gave up 0 bases, with 14 bases separating them. The CDR3 is 14 amino acids.

This clone was detected a few times. V usage is TRBV19 and J usage is TRBJ2-4, with a weak D call TRBD2 (5 bases). Germline values: CDR1 LNHDA, CDR2 SQIVND (reference sequence). Trimming took off 3 bases at V and 1 base at J, with 19 bases between the two ends. CDR3 size: 18 residues. CDR3 sequence: CASSIHSGLAGAKNIQYF. Here the CDR3 DNA reads TGTGCCAGTAGTATCCATAGTGGGCTAGCTGGCGCCAAAAACATTCAGTACTTC.

V and J are TRBV27 and TRBJ2-7; TRBD1 matches at 8 bases. The V segment lost 10 bases and the J segment 4 bases; nucleotides outside the gene matches: 12. Germline V gene data show CDR1 as MNHEY and CDR2 as SMNVEV (reference sequence). This CDR3 contains 14 residues. The CDR3: CATWDRRWGYEQYF. For the CDR3, the DNA is TGTGCCACCTGGGACAGGCGCTGGGGGTACGAGCAGTACTTC.

This clone was picked up one time. This chain joins TRBV5-4 and TRBJ2-7, with 8 bases that match TRBD1. The CDR3 totals 15 residues. Trimming took 4 bases from V and 6 from J; bases not matched to a gene: 12. CDR1 and CDR2 from the germline V gene are SGHNT and YYREEE (reference sequence). The CDR3 sequence: CASSPGTGSSSEQYF. The CDR3 DNA reads TGTGCCAGCAGCCCGGGGACAGGTTCGTCGAGCGAGCAGTACTTC.

The chain employs TRBV6-5 and TRBJ1-2; 11 bases map to TRBD1. The J segment lost 4 bases and the V segment lost 0 bases, leaving 4 bases of the junction unmatched. Germline lookup yields CDR1 MNHEY and CDR2 SVGAGI. This CDR3 is 16 amino acids long. In nucleotides, the CDR3 is TGTGCCAGCAGTTACTCGTTTGGGACAGGGGGCTATGGCTACACCTTC. Translating it yields CASSYSFGTGGYGYTF.

The DNA for the CDR3 is TGTGCCAGCAGCTTTAATCTCCCCGAAGCTTTCTTT. Translating it yields CASSFNLPEAFF. The chain recombines TRBV5-5 with TRBJ1-1; the D is unclear. The CDR3 is made up of 12 amino acids. Trimming removed 2 bases at V and 8 bases at J, with 10 bases between. Germline lookup yields CDR1 SGHKS and CDR2 YYEKEE (reference sequence).

The chain uses TRBV5-1 and TRBJ2-3; 8 bases are shared with TRBD2. This CDR3 comprises 16 residues. The ends lost 4 bases at V and 1 base at J; junction bases unmatched: 8. Germline-derived CDR1 and CDR2 are SGHRS and YFSETQ. The CDR3 DNA reads TGCGCCAGCAGCCCCGCGGGGGGCCTTGGCACAGATACGCAGTATTTT. It yields the protein CASSPAGGLGTDTQYF. Using reference TRBV5-1 and TRBJ2-3 for the parts outside the CDR3, the full variable domain is KAGVTQTPRYLIKTRGQQVTLSCSPISGHRSVSWYQQTPGQGLQFLFEYFSETQRNKGNFPGRFSGRQFSNSRSEMNVSTLELGDSALYLCASSPAGGLGTDTQYFGPGTRLTVL.

V is TRBV5-6 and J is TRBJ1-1; D remains unclear. Germline CDR1 SGHDT, CDR2 YYEEEE. Between the trimmed V and J ends, which lost 0 bases and 3 bases, there was a span of 6 bases. This CDR3 has 13 amino acids. Here the CDR3 reads CASSLVGDTEAFF. The CDR3 coding sequence is TGTGCCAGCAGCTTGGTCGGGGACACTGAAGCTTTCTTT.

The chain is built from TRBV18 and TRBJ2-7, with 12 nucleotides matching TRBD1. Looked up from germline, CDR1 is KGHSH and CDR2 is LQKENI. V was clipped by 3 bases and J by 5 bases; unmatched bases: 5. The CDR3 length is 15 residues. The CDR3 loop is CASSPSGTGGHEQYF. DNA for the CDR3: TGTGCCAGCTCACCGTCCGGGACAGGGGGCCACGAGCAGTACTTC.

This clone was seen a handful of times. This chain links TRBV10-2 with TRBJ2-2; 8 bases agree with TRBD2. The CDR3 covers 15 residues. The V gene's germline CDR1 is WSHSY and CDR2 SAAADI. V shed 7 bases and J 0 bases; nucleotides not matched to a gene: 4. CDR3: CASTTGGANTGELFF. The CDR3 DNA sequence: TGCGCCAGCACCACGGGGGGGGCGAACACCGGGGAGCTGTTTTTT.

The chain carries TRBV9 and TRBJ2-7, with TRBD2 matching over 13 bases. Germline CDR1 reads SGDLS; CDR2 reads YYNGEE. V dropped 2 bases and J dropped 4; count of bases not matched to a gene: 3. The CDR3 extends over 15 amino acids. CDR3 bases: TGTGCCAGCAGCGTGGGACTAGCGGGACTGTACGAGCAGTACTTC. It encodes CASSVGLAGLYEQYF.

V usage is TRBV19 and J usage is TRBJ2-3; 8 bases are a match to TRBD1. Germline CDR1 LNHDA, CDR2 SQIVND (reference sequence). The trim removed 5 bases at V and 4 bases at J, leaving 2 bases unmatched. The CDR3 is 13 residues long. CDR3 DNA: TGTGCCAGTAGTGCAGGGGGCGCAGATACGCAGTATTTT. Its translation: CASSAGGADTQYF. The full variable domain, in which reference TRBV19 and TRBJ2-3 provide the parts outside the CDR3, is DGGITQSPKYLFRKEGQNVTLSCEQNLNHDAMYWYRQDPGQGLRLIYYSQIVNDFQKGDIAEGYSVSREKKESFPLTVTSAQKNPTAFYLCASSAGGADTQYFGPGTRLTVL.

The chain recombines TRBV6-5 with TRBJ1-2, with D hard to call. The CDR3 has 15 amino acids. Germline V gene sequence: CDR1 MNHEY, CDR2 SVGAGI. V lost 6 bases and J lost 0, with 14 bases in between. The CDR3 bases are TGTGCCAGCAGACTGCAGGAGGCAGCTAACTATGGCTACACCTTC. This gives the protein CASRLQEAANYGYTF.

In this sample, this clone turned up a few times. The J gene is TRBJ2-7, the V gene TRBV28; D may be TRBD1 (6 bases). The CDR3 is 12 residues long. Trimming took off 8 bases at V and 4 bases at J, with 12 bases between the two ends. The germline V gene encodes CDR1 MDHEN and CDR2 SYDVKM. In nucleotides, the CDR3 is TGTGCCAGCGGATTGACAGGATACGAGCAGTACTTC. Translation gives CASGLTGYEQYF. The full variable domain, its missing parts supplied by reference TRBV28 and TRBJ2-7, is DVKVTQSSRYLVKRTGEKVFLECVQDMDHENMFWYRQDPGLGLRLIYFSYDVKMKEKGDIPEGYSVSREKKERFSLILESASTNQTSMYLCASGLTGYEQYFGPGTRLTVT.

CDR3 in amino acids: CASSLGFTGNTGELFF. CDR3 sequence (DNA): TGTGCCAGCAGCTTAGGATTCACAGGGAACACCGGGGAGCTGTTTTTT. This chain joins TRBV7-2 and TRBJ2-2; the D gene is possibly TRBD1 (5 bases). The CDR3 covers 16 residues. Between the trimmed V and J ends, which lost 1 base and 1 base, there was a span of 10 bases. CDR1 is SGHTA, CDR2 FQGNSA, per germline.